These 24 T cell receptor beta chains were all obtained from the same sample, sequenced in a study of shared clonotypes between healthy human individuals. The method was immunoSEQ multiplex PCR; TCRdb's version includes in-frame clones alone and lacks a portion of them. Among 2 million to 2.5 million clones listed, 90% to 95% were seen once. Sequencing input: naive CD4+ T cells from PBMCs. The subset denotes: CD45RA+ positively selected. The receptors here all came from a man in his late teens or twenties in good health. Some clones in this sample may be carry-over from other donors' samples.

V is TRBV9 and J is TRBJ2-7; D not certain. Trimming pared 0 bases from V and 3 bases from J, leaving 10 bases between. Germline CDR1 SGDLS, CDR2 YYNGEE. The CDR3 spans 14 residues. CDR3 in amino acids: CASSVGASNYEQYF. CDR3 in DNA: TGTGCCAGCAGCGTAGGGGCCAGTAACTACGAGCAGTACTTC.

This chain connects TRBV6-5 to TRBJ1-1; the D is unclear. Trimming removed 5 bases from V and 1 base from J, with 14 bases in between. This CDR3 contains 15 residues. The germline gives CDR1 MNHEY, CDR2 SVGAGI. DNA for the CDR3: TGTGCCAGCAGTACGCTATGGGCGGGGAACACTGAAGCTTTCTTT. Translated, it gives CASSTLWAGNTEAFF.

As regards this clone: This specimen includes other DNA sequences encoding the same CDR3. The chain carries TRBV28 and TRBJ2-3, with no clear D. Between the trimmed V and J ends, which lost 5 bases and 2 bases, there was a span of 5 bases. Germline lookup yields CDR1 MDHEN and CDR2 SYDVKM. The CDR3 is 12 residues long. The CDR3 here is CASSTYTDTQYF. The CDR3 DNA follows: TGTGCCAGCAGTACGTACACAGATACGCAGTATTTT.

The chain's CDR3 is CASSLRRGGYEQYF. The CDR3 nucleotides read TGTGCCAGCAGTCTTCGGCGGGGTGGCTACGAGCAGTACTTC. The rearrangement joins TRBV6-5 to TRBJ2-7, with D perhaps matching TRBD2 (6 bases). V shed 5 bases and J shed 3 bases, with 14 bases lying between them. From germline, CDR1 is MNHEY and CDR2 SVGAGI. CDR3 length: 14 amino acids.

The CDR3 DNA reads as TGTGCCAGCAGTGCAGGGAGGTCAACAGATACGCAGTATTTT. It encodes CASSAGRSTDTQYF. The chain uses TRBV6-4 and TRBJ2-3; perhaps TRBD2 as D (6 bases). This CDR3 comprises 14 residues. V lost 4 bases and J lost 3, with 11 bases in between. In germline, CDR1 is MRHNA, CDR2 SNTAGT.

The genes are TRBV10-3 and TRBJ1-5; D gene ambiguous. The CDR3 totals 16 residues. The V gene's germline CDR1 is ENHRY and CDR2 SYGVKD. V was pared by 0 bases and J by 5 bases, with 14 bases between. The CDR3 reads CAISESRTDYYQPQHF. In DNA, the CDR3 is TGTGCCATCAGTGAGTCGCGGACGGACTATTATCAGCCCCAGCATTTT.

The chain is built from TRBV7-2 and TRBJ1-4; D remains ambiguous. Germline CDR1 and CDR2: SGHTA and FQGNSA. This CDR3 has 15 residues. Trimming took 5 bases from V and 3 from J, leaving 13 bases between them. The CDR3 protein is CASSTVVAANEKLFF. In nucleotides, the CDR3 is TGTGCCAGCAGCACGGTTGTTGCGGCTAATGAAAAACTGTTTTTT.

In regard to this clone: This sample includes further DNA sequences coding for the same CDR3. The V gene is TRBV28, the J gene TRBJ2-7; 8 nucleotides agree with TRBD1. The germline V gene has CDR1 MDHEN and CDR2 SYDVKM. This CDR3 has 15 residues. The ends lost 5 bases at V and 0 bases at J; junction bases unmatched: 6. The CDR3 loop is CASSPPGTGSYEQYF. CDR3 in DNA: TGTGCCAGCAGTCCCCCCGGGACAGGCTCCTACGAGCAGTACTTC.

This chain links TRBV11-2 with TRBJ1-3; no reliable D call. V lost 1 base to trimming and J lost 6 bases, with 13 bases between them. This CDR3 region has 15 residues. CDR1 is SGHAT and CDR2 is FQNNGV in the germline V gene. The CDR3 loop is CASSLGAVFKNTIYF. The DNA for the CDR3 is TGTGCCAGCAGCTTAGGGGCGGTTTTTAAAAACACCATATATTTT.

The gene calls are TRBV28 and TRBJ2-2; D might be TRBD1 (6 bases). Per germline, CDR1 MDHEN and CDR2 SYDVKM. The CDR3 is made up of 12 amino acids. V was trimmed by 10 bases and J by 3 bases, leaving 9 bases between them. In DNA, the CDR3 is TGTGCCACCTACAGGGACACCGGGGAGCTGTTTTTT. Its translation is CATYRDTGELFF.

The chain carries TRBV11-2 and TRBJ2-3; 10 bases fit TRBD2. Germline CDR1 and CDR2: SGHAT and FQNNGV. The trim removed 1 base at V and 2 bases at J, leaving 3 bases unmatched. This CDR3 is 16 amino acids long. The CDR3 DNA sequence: TGTGCCAGCAGCTTAGGACTAGCGGGTATCACAGATACGCAGTATTTT. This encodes CASSLGLAGITDTQYF. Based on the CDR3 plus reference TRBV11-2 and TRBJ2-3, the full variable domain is EAGVAQSPRYKIIEKRQSVAFWCNPISGHATLYWYQQILGQGPKLLIQFQNNGVVDDSQLPKDRFSAERLKGVDSTLKIQPAKLEDSAVYLCASSLGLAGITDTQYFGPGTRLTVL.

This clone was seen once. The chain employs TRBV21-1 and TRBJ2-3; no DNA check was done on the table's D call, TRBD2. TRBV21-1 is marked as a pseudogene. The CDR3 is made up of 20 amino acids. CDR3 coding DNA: TGTGCCAGCAGCAAAGCGTCCCTAGCGGGAGGGCCTTGCTCCACAGATACGCAGTATTTT. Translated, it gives CASSKASLAGGPCSTDTQYF.

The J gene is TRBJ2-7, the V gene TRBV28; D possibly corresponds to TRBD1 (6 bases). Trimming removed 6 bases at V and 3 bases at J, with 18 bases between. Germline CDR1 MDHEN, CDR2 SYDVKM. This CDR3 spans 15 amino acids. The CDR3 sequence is CASSRTGTRSYEQYF. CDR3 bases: TGTGCCAGCAGCCGTACAGGGACGCGGAGCTACGAGCAGTACTTC. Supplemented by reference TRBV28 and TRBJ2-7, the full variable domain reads DVKVTQSSRYLVKRTGEKVFLECVQDMDHENMFWYRQDPGLGLRLIYFSYDVKMKEKGDIPEGYSVSREKKERFSLILESASTNQTSMYLCASSRTGTRSYEQYFGPGTRLTVT.

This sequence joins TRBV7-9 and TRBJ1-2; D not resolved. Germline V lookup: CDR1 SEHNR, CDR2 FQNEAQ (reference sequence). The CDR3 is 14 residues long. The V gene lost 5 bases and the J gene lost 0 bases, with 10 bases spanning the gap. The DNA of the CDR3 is TGTGCCAGCAGCCCCCTTTTTGCTAACTATGGCTACACCTTC. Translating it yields CASSPLFANYGYTF.

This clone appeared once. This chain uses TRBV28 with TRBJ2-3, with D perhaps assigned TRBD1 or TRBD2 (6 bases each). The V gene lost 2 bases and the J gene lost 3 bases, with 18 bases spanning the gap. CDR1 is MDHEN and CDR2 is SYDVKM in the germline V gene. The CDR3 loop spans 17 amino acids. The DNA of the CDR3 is TGTGCCAGCAGTTTACCCCTTGGGGGCGGGAAGACAGATACGCAGTATTTT. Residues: CASSLPLGGGKTDTQYF.

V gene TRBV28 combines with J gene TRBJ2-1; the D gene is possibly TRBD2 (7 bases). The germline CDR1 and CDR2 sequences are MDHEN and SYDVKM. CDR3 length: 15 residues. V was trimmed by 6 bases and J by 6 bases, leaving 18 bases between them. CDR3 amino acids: CASRPPGAGVNEQFF. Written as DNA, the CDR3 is TGTGCCAGCAGACCCCCGGGGGCGGGAGTCAATGAGCAGTTCTTC.

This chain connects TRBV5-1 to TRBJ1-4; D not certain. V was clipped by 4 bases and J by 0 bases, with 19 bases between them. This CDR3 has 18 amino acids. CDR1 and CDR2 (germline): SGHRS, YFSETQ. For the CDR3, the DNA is TGCGCCAGCAGCCTAACCCCGAGTTCGCTGGCAACTAATGAAAAACTGTTTTTT. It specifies CASSLTPSSLATNEKLFF.

The CDR3 protein is CASSLPGTTGFF. The CDR3 nucleotides are TGTGCCAGCAGCTTACCCGGGACAACAGGCTTCTTT. The V and J genes are TRBV11-2 and TRBJ1-1, with D possibly matching TRBD1 (6 bases). Germline CDR1 and CDR2: SGHAT and FQNNGV. Trimming removed 2 bases at V and 14 bases at J, with 15 bases between. The CDR3 runs to 12 residues.

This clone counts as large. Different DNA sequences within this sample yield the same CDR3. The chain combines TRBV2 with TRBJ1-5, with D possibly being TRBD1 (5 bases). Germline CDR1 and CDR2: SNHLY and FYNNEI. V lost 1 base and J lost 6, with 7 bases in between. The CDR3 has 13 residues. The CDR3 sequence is CASSEEGAQPQHF. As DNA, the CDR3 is TGTGCCAGCAGTGAAGAAGGGGCTCAGCCCCAGCATTTT.

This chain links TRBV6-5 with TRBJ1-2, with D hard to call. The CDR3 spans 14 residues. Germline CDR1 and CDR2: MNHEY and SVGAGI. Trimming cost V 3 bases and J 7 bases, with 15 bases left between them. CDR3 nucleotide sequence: TGTGCCAGCAGTTATAGTCGGACGGCGGGTGGCTACACCTTC. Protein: CASSYSRTAGGYTF.

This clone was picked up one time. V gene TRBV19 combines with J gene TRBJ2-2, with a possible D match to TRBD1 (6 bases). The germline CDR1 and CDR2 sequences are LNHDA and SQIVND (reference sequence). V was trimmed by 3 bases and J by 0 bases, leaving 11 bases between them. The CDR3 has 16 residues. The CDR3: CASSIFGTTNTGELFF. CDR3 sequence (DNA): TGTGCCAGTAGTATCTTCGGGACAACGAACACCGGGGAGCTGTTTTTT.

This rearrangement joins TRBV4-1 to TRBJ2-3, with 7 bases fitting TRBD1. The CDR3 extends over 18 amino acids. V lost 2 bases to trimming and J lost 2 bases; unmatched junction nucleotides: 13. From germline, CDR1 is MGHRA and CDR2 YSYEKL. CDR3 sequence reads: CASSQYYRTGTYTDTQYF. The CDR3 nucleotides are TGCGCCAGCAGCCAATACTATAGGACAGGAACCTACACAGATACGCAGTATTTT.

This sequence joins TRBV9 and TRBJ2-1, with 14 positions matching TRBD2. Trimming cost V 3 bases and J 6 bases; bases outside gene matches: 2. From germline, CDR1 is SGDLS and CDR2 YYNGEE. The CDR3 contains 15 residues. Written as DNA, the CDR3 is TGTGCCAGCAGCGGACTAGCGGGAGGGCCCAATGAGCAGTTCTTC. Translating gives CASSGLAGGPNEQFF.

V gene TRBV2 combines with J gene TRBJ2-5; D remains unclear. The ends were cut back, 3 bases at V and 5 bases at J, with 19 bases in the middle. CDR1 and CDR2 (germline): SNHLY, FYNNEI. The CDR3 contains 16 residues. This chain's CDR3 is CASSDGRRSSKETQYF. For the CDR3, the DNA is TGTGCCAGCAGTGATGGCCGTAGGAGCAGCAAGGAGACCCAGTACTTC.